This T cell receptor (beta chain) was captured by sequencing in a study of metastatic and nonmetastatic thyroid tumors. About the research overall: Malignant thyroid and benign thyroid patients provided blood and tumor or nodule tissue whose repertoires were compared.

Study processing details: Researchers built a distant-metastasis classifier for papillary thyroid cancer that drew on CDR3 differences across clinicopathological groups. TCRdb called clones again from the PCR reads with MiXCR. The V and J calls reflect TCRdb's pipeline rather than the authors' work. The data contain about 24,000 clones, about an eighth of them seen just once; the ten biggest clones take up more than 13%. The table lists this clone with a few counts. Thyroid surgery was performed in patients who had received no treatment beforehand. CDR3 size: 13 residues. Trimming cost V 5 bases and J 7 bases, with 11 bases left between them. CDR1 and CDR2 (germline): MNHEY, SMNVEV (reference sequence).

The TCR comes from a female donor with papillary thyroid cancer or a benign thyroid nodule (not recorded which). Some clones in this sample may be carry-over from other donors' samples. Input material: blood. The chain employs TRBV27 and TRBJ1-4; D not certain. CDR3 sequence: CASSPFDGEKLFF. The DNA of the CDR3 is TGTGCCAGCAGTCCCTTCGACGGTGAAAAACTGTTTTTT. Variable domain in full (rest from reference TRBV27 and TRBJ1-4): EAQVTQNPRYLITVTGKKLTVTCSQNMNHEYMSWYRQDPGLGLRQIYYSMNVEVTDKGDVPEGYKVSRKEKRNFPLILESPSPNQTSLYFCASSPFDGEKLFFGSGTQLSVL.